This TCR beta chain was captured by sequencing in a study of blood T cell repertoires in COVID-19. Across the whole study: Samples of COVID-19 (acute and convalescent) were obtained from the United States, Italy and Spain. T cells, B-cell-depleted T cells, or PBMCs supplied cDNA or gDNA.

The CDR3 length is 13 residues. V shed 4 bases and J 8 bases; nucleotides not matched to a gene: 8. The germline CDR1 and CDR2 sequences are SGHAT and FQNNGV. As handled by the study authors: Estimation of nucleated cell counts relied on the amplification of reference gene primers. Sequencing was performed with immunoSEQ multiplex PCR; in TCRdb, only in-frame clones are kept and a portion is missing. For V, J and clone size, that table is used; D and trimming come from the DNA. Among tens of thousands of clones listed, about three quarters were seen once. The chain joins TRBV11-2 to TRBJ2-7, with 7 bases lining up with TRBD1. The source is a woman of 80 years or more with acute or convalescent COVID-19. The sequencing sample was made of peripheral blood. The CDR3 sequence is CASSSLQGNKQYF. In DNA, the CDR3 is TGTGCCAGCAGCTCACTACAGGGGAACAAGCAGTACTTC.